This T cell receptor beta chain was captured by sequencing in a study of T-cell reconstitution after alpha-beta-depleted transplantation in children. As it was prepared, the TCRbeta library received unique molecular identifiers. TCRdb fed the PCR reads into MiXCR, producing one record per CDR3 protein. The table records some 550,000 distinct CDR3 sequences, around 19% of them present only once. The CDR3 runs 13 residues. The V end lost 1 base, the J end lost 8 bases, and 12 bases lay between the germline ends. The V gene's germline CDR1 is DFQATT and CDR2 SNEGSKA (reference sequence). Sequenced here: PBMCs from the stem cell graft donor, sampled from the stem cell graft. The genes are TRBV20-1 and TRBJ2-1; D is possibly TRBD1 (6 bases). The sequence was collected from a human donor who donated a stem cell graft to a child with acute lymphoblastic leukemia. CDR3 sequence (DNA): TGCAGTGCTAGAGTCCCCAGGGGTCATGAGCAGTTCTTC. This encodes CSARVPRGHEQFF.